This T cell receptor beta chain was obtained from a study of T cells in Graves' hyperthyroidism and ophthalmopathy. The germline V gene encodes CDR1 SQVTM and CDR2 ANQGSEA. This CDR3 spans 10 amino acids. Trimming left V 6 bases short and J 1 base short, with 2 bases between. This clonotype has at least ten counts. Its antigen is as yet unknown. Study-level results: Stable hyperthyroidism was told apart from ophthalmopathy by a model built on 13 V-J features.

RNA transcripts gave rise to amplified TCR beta CDR3 regions. RT-PCR in the first round (using the HTBI primer set) targeted the TCR CDR3. Using its own MiXCR run on the multiplex PCR reads, TCRdb lists one record per CDR3 protein. The profile shows over 200,000 distinct CDR3 sequences, about 17% of them singletons. Based on clinical symptoms, serum thyroxine and TRAb, thyroid ultrasound and orbital computed tomography, diagnoses were reached. This chain uses TRBV29-1 with TRBJ2-3; D remains ambiguous. Sequenced input: blood. This TCR derives from a man aged 35-49 years with Graves' hyperthyroidism. This CDR3 is CSVGTDTQYF. The CDR3 DNA reads as TGCAGCGTCGGCACAGATACGCAGTATTTT.